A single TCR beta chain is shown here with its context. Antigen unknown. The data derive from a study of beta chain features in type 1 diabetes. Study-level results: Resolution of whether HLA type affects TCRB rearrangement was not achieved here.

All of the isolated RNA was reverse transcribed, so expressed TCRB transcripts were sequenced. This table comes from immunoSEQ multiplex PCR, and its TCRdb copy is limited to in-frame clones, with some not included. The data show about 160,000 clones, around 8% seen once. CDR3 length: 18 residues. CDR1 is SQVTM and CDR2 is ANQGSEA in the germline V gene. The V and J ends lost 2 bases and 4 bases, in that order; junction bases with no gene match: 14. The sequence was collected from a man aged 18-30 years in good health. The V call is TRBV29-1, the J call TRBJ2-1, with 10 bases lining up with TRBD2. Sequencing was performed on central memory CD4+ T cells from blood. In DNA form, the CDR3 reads TGCAGCGTTGAATTAAGTGTTCTAGCGGGAGAAAAGTACAATGAGCAGTTCTTC. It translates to CSVELSVLAGEKYNEQFF.